A single sample gave rise to the 20 T cell receptor beta chains below, sequenced in a study of technical replicates of blood from several donors. The data were produced by immunoSEQ multiplex PCR, yet TCRdb's version contains in-frame clones alone and is incomplete. The sample includes about 79,000 clones, approximately 94% of them seen just once. The material sequenced was T cells isolated from PBMCs. The receptors originated from a human donor in good health.

The rearrangement uses TRBV28 and TRBJ1-5, with 7 bases fitting TRBD1. Germline CDR1 reads MDHEN; CDR2 reads SYDVKM. The CDR3 length is 14 residues. Trimming took 6 bases from V and 7 from J; bases not matched to a gene: 9. The CDR3 spells CASSNDRAGQPQHF. CDR3 nucleotides: TGTGCCAGCAGCAACGACAGGGCGGGGCAGCCCCAGCATTTT.

V and J are TRBV27 and TRBJ1-2; 8 bases map to TRBD1. The trim removed 4 bases at V and 4 bases at J, leaving 5 bases unmatched. This CDR3 is 14 amino acids long. Per the germline V gene, CDR1 is MNHEY and CDR2 is SMNVEV (reference sequence). The CDR3 spells CASSSDRAAYGYTF. The CDR3 DNA is TGTGCCAGCAGTTCGGACAGGGCCGCCTATGGCTACACCTTC.

This clone was seen a single time. The genes are TRBV10-2 and TRBJ1-1, with D uncertain. The CDR3 contains 12 residues. Germline V gene sequence: CDR1 WSHSY, CDR2 SAAADI. Between the trimmed V and J ends, which lost 7 bases and 8 bases, there was a span of 14 bases. CDR3 residues: CASTSGNIEAFF. The CDR3 bases are TGCGCCAGCACATCAGGAAATATCGAAGCTTTCTTT.

V usage is TRBV9 and J usage is TRBJ1-4; D is perhaps TRBD1 (5 bases). CDR1 is SGDLS and CDR2 is YYNGEE in the germline V gene. This CDR3 is built from 16 residues. V was trimmed by 0 bases and J by 6 bases, leaving 15 bases between them. The CDR3, as DNA: TGTGCCAGCAGCGTAGCCCCCGTTGGGGGGGATGAAAAACTGTTTTTT. Protein sequence: CASSVAPVGGDEKLFF.

This clone was recorded only once. The chain carries TRBV10-1 and TRBJ1-5; D unclear. Germline V gene lookup returns CDR1 WNHNN and CDR2 SYGVQD (reference sequence). This CDR3 is 13 amino acids long. Between the trimmed V and J ends, which lost 3 bases and 6 bases, there was a span of 9 bases. In DNA, the CDR3 is TGCGCCAGCAGTGAATTTGGGCGTCAGCCCCAGCATTTT. Protein: CASSEFGRQPQHF.

The genes are TRBV27 and TRBJ2-3, with 9 bases matching TRBD2. The germline CDR1 and CDR2 sequences are MNHEY and SMNVEV (reference sequence). The CDR3 has 15 residues. The V gene end was trimmed by 2 bases and the J gene end by 5 bases; junction bases not matched to a gene: 5. The DNA of the CDR3 is TGTGCCAGCAGTTTAATAAGCGGGAGGCTAGATACGCAGTATTTT. Encoded protein: CASSLISGRLDTQYF.

This clone was recorded once. The J gene is TRBJ2-1, the V gene TRBV27; 13 bases line up with TRBD2. This CDR3 spans 17 amino acids. V lost 4 bases, J lost 5 bases, and 8 bases stayed unmatched. The germline CDR1 and CDR2 sequences are MNHEY and SMNVEV (reference sequence). DNA of the CDR3: TGTGCCAGCAGTTCCCGGACTAGCGGGAGTACCCACAATGAGCAGTTCTTC. Amino acids: CASSSRTSGSTHNEQFF.

The CDR3 nucleotides read TGTGCCAGCGCGATTGGCCTAGCGGCCTACAATGAGCAGTTCTTC. It yields the protein CASAIGLAAYNEQFF. The J gene is TRBJ2-1, the V gene TRBV19; 7 bases map to TRBD2. With V trimmed by 9 bases and J by 2 bases, 10 bases remained unmatched. Germline lookup yields CDR1 LNHDA and CDR2 SQIVND (reference sequence). The CDR3 extends over 15 amino acids.

The J gene is TRBJ1-3, the V gene TRBV4-1; D gene uncertain. The V and J ends lost 6 bases and 0 bases respectively, with 12 bases between them. The CDR3 is made up of 15 amino acids. From germline, CDR1 is MGHRA and CDR2 YSYEKL. The DNA for the CDR3 is TGCGCCAGCAGTCCCCCTCAGGTCTCTGGAAACACCATATATTTT. It specifies CASSPPQVSGNTIYF.

The V and J genes are TRBV7-2 and TRBJ2-7, with 10 positions matching TRBD2. CDR1 SGHTA and CDR2 FQGNSA come from the germline V gene. With 5 bases clipped from V and 1 base from J, the junction kept 5 bases outside the gene matches. There are 15 residues in the CDR3. As DNA, the CDR3 is TGTGCCAGCAGCCTTACTAGCGGGGCTTCCTACGAGCAGTACTTC. Protein product: CASSLTSGASYEQYF. The complete variable domain, with remaining parts taken from reference TRBV7-2 and TRBJ2-7, reads GAGVSQSPSNKVTEKGKDVELRCDPISGHTALYWYRQSLGQGLEFLIYFQGNSAPDKSGLPSDRFSAERTGGSVSTLTIQRTQQEDSAVYLCASSLTSGASYEQYFGPGTRLTVT.

The chain links TRBV28 to TRBJ1-5; a weak D match, TRBD1 (6 bases). Germline loops: CDR1 MDHEN, CDR2 SYDVKM. V was cut by 5 bases and J by 5 bases, with 16 bases left in between. The CDR3 spans 15 residues. In DNA, the CDR3 is TGTGCCAGCAGTCTCCCCACAGGGCACTATCAGCCCCAGCATTTT. Its protein product is CASSLPTGHYQPQHF.

The rearrangement uses TRBV2 and TRBJ2-1; 9 bases fit TRBD2. Trimming at V came to 2 bases and at J to 9 bases, leaving 8 bases not matched to a gene. CDR3 length: 15 residues. Germline lookup yields CDR1 SNHLY and CDR2 FYNNEI. Here the CDR3 reads CASSELLAGESEQFF. The CDR3 DNA follows: TGTGCCAGCAGTGAACTATTAGCGGGGGAGAGTGAGCAGTTCTTC.

V is TRBV9 and J is TRBJ2-7, with 11 bases aligning to TRBD1. The V segment lost 0 bases and the J segment 7 bases; nucleotides outside the gene matches: 9. The CDR3 has 16 amino acids. Germline CDR1 and CDR2: SGDLS and YYNGEE. Here the CDR3 DNA reads TGTGCCAGCAGCGTAGGATTAGGACAGGGGGCGTGGGAGCAGTACTTC. Amino acid sequence: CASSVGLGQGAWEQYF.

The chain carries TRBV27 and TRBJ2-7; 7 nucleotides align to TRBD1. The CDR3 is 15 amino acids. The V and J ends lost 3 bases and 0 bases, in that order; junction bases with no gene match: 5. Germline loops: CDR1 MNHEY, CDR2 SMNVEV (reference sequence). CDR3: CASSFGTASSYEQYF. DNA for the CDR3: TGTGCCAGCAGTTTTGGGACAGCGAGCTCCTACGAGCAGTACTTC.

The gene calls are TRBV6-1 and TRBJ2-3, with TRBD2 matching 10 bases. The CDR3 is made up of 14 amino acids. Germline loops: CDR1 MNHNS, CDR2 SASEGT. Germline trimming cut 8 bases from V and 4 bases from J; bases unmatched to any gene: 6. In DNA, the CDR3 is TGTGCCAGCGTACTAGCGGGGAAGTCAGATACGCAGTATTTT. Residues: CASVLAGKSDTQYF.

The genes are TRBV2 and TRBJ2-2; D ambiguous. V gave up 6 bases and J gave up 6 bases, with 8 bases separating them. The CDR3 consists of 12 residues. Germline loops: CDR1 SNHLY, CDR2 FYNNEI. The CDR3 DNA reads as TGTGCCAGCAGACCCGACTCCGGGGAGCTGTTTTTT. It specifies CASRPDSGELFF.

The chain couples TRBV5-4 to TRBJ2-4; 9 bases line up with TRBD2. This CDR3 has 16 residues. V lost 3 bases and J lost 9; bases outside the gene matches: 13. The germline gives CDR1 SGHNT, CDR2 YYREEE (reference sequence). The CDR3 spells CASSSVVGGRAAIQYF. DNA for the CDR3: TGTGCCAGCAGCTCGGTGGTTGGCGGGAGGGCCGCCATTCAGTACTTC.

The chain is built from TRBV9 and TRBJ2-3, with TRBD1 as a possible D gene (5 bases). CDR1 and CDR2 (germline): SGDLS, YYNGEE. V was cut by 3 bases and J by 7 bases, with 9 bases left in between. This CDR3 is built from 12 residues. The CDR3 loop is CASSARTNTQYF. The CDR3 nucleotides read TGTGCCAGCAGCGCGAGGACAAATACGCAGTATTTT.

This sequence joins TRBV6-1 and TRBJ2-3; unclear D gene. The length of the CDR3 is 13 residues. Germline-derived CDR1 and CDR2 are MNHNS and SASEGT. V lost 6 bases to trimming and J lost 2 bases, with 9 bases between them. The DNA for the CDR3 is TGTGCCAGCAGGACTGGAAACACAGATACGCAGTATTTT. Encoded protein: CASRTGNTDTQYF.

The gene calls are TRBV27 and TRBJ2-1; 11 positions agree with TRBD2. In germline, CDR1 is MNHEY, CDR2 SMNVEV (reference sequence). CDR3 size: 16 residues. V lost 7 bases, J lost 7 bases, and 12 bases stayed unmatched. The CDR3 here is CASKIAGGPILNEQFF. The CDR3 DNA reads as TGTGCCAGCAAAATAGCGGGAGGGCCAATTCTTAATGAGCAGTTCTTC.